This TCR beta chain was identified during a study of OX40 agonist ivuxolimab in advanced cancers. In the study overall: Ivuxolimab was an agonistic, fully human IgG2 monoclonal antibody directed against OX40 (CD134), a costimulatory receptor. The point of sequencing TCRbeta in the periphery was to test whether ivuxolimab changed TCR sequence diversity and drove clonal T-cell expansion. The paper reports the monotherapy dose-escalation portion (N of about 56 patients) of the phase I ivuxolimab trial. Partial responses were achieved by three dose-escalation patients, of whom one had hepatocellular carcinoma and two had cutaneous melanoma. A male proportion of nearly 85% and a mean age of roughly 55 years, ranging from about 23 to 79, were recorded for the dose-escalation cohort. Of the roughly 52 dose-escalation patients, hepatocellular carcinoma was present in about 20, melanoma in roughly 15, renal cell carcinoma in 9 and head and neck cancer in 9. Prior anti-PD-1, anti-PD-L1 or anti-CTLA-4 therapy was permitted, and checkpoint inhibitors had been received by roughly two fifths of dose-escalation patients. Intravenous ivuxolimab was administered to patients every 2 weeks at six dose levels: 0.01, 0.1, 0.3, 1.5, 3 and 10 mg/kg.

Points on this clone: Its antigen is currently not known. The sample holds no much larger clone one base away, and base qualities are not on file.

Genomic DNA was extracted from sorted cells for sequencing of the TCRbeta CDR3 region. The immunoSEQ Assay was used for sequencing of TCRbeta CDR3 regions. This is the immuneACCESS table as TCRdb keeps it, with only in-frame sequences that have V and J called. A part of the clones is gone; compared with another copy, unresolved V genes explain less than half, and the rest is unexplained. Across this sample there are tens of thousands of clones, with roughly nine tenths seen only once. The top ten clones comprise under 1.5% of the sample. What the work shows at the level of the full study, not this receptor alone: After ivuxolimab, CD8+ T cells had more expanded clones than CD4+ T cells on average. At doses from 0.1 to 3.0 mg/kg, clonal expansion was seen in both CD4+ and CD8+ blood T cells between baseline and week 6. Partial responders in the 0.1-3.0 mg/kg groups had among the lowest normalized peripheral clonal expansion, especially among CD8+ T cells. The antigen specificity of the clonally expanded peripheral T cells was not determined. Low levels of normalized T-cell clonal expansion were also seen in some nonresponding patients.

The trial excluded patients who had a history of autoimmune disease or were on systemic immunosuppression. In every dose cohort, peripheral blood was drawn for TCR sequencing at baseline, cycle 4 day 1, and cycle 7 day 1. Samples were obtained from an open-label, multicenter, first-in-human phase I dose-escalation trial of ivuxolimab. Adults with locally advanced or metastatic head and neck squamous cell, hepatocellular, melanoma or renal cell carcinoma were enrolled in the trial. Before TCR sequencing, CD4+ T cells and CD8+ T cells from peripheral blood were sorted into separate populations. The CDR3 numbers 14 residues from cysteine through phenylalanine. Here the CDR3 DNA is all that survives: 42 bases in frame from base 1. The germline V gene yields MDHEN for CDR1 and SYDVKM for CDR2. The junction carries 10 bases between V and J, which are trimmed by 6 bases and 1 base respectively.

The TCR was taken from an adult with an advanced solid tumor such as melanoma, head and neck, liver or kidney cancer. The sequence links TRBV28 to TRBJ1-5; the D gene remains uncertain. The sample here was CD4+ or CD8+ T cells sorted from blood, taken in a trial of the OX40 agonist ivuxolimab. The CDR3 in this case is CASSPDGSNQPQHF. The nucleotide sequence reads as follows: TGTGCCAGCAGCCCAGACGGGAGCAATCAGCCCCAGCATTTT.